This T cell receptor (beta chain) was captured by sequencing in a study of cytomegalovirus exposure and HLA in healthy donors. The CDR3 loop spans 15 amino acids. CDR1 is SGHVS and CDR2 is FNYEAQ in the germline V gene. With 5 bases clipped from V and 4 bases from J, the junction kept 7 bases outside the gene matches. Remarks on this clone: Its antigen is not known.

Study conclusions and caveats: Differences between HLA loci emerged in a later analysis of TCR association rates, with DRB1 most and HLA-C fewest. There were some V segments, including TRBV6-2 and TRBV6-3, excluded as indistinguishable.

Use of 60 Vbeta and 13 Jbeta primers characterized the PCR. Produced via immunoSEQ multiplex PCR; TCRdb's table is partial and in-frame only. Of 100,000 to 150,000 clones detected, around three quarters appear once; the ten largest clones hold 9.5% to 15%. The TCR comes from a middle-aged woman in good health and CMV-seropositive. The sample consisted of PBMCs. The chain has TRBV7-6 and TRBJ2-3; TRBD2 aligns across 9 bases. The CDR3 loop is CASSRFSGSPDTQYF. The CDR3 nucleotides are TGTGCCAGCAGCCGATTTAGCGGGAGTCCAGATACGCAGTATTTT. The variable domain in full, completed from reference TRBV7-6 and TRBJ2-3, reads GAGVSQSPRYKVTKRGQDVALRCDPISGHVSLYWYRQALGQGPEFLTYFNYEAQQDKSGLPNDRFSAERPEGSISTLTIQRTEQRDSAMYRCASSRFSGSPDTQYFGPGTRLTVL.